This TCR beta chain is drawn from a study of response to subunit inactivated influenza vaccine. This CDR3 contains 14 residues. The V gene lost 4 bases and the J gene lost 7 bases, with 17 bases spanning the gap. TCRdb called the RT-PCR reads again in MiXCR, with one record for every CDR3 protein. The data show roughly 540,000 distinct CDR3 sequences, with approximately 22% seen just once and under 3.5% held by the top ten. This clonotype was recorded a few times. A further study also used this sample, focusing on T cells expressing NK-cell markers. That paper states: Researchers built TCR beta cDNA using 5'RACE template switching with UMIs.

The chain recombines TRBV23-1 with TRBJ2-7; no clear D gene. TRBV23-1 is reported as an ORF; its role is uncertain. The source of this sequence is a man aged 50 to 60 who received an inactivated influenza vaccine. This sample comprised CD4+ T cells sorted from PBMCs, obtained 12 days after vaccination. The CDR3 DNA follows: TGCGCCAGCAGTCCCCACAATTCAAGACGGGAGCAGTACTTC. Translating gives CASSPHNSRREQYF.